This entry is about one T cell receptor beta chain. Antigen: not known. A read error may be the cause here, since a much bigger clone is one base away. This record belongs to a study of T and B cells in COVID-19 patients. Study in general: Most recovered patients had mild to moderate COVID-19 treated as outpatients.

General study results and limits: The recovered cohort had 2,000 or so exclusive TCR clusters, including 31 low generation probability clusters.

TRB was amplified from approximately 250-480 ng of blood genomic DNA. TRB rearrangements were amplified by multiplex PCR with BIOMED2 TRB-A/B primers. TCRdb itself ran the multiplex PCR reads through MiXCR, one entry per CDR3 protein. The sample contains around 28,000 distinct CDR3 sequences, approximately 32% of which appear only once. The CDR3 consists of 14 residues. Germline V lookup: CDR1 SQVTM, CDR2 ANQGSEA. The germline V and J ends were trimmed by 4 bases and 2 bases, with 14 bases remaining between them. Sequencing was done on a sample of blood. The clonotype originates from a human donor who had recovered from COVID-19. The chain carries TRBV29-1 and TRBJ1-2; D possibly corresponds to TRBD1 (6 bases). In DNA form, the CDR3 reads TGCAGCGTTGCCGCAGGGGTAGTCAACTATGGCTACACCTTC. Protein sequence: CSVAAGVVNYGYTF.